One sample yielded the 20 T cell receptor beta chains listed below, sequenced in a study of human T cells and chemical hapten exposure. The time point: patch test 2, 6 weeks after DPC sensitization. Regarding treatment: therapeutic diphenylcyclopropenone sensitization with weekly scalp DPC. TCRdb ran MiXCR on the RACE reads and lists one entry per CDR3 protein. The sample carries over 100,000 distinct CDR3 sequences, about a tenth recorded once. Sequencing used whole blood, obtained in connection with sensitization to the hapten diphenylcyclopropenone (DPC). Every receptor here comes from a woman between 40 and 55 years old with alopecia areata. Some clones in this sample may be carry-over from other donors' samples.

This clonotype was detected a few times. This chain connects TRBV13 to TRBJ2-7; the D is unclear. V gave up 5 bases and J gave up 3 bases, with 11 bases separating them. This CDR3 contains 13 residues. Germline-derived CDR1 and CDR2 are PRHDT and FYEKMQ (reference sequence). The CDR3: CASSPATVYEQYF. The CDR3 coding sequence is TGTGCCAGCAGCCCAGCTACGGTCTACGAGCAGTACTTC.

This clonotype was counted a few times. In DNA, the CDR3 is TGTGCCAGCAGTCCCTGGGGAACGGGTCCCTCCTCCTACGAGCAGTACTTC. Amino acid sequence: CASSPWGTGPSSYEQYF. The chain links TRBV6-5 to TRBJ2-7; D gene uncertain. This CDR3 spans 17 amino acids. Per the germline V gene, CDR1 is MNHEY and CDR2 is SVGAGI. Trimming took off 5 bases at V and 0 bases at J, with 20 bases between the two ends.

This clonotype was recorded a few times. This chain uses TRBV7-2 with TRBJ2-1, with 9 bases identical to TRBD1. Trimming removed 1 base from V and 5 bases from J; junction bases left unmatched: 6. The CDR3 is 16 amino acids. Looked up from germline, CDR1 is SGHTA and CDR2 is FQGNSA. The CDR3, as DNA: TGTGCCAGCAGCTTAGATTCGACAGGGGGTAACAATGAGCAGTTCTTC. This sequence encodes CASSLDSTGGNNEQFF.

The gene calls are TRBV6-4 and TRBJ2-3; weak D call: TRBD2 (5 bases). This CDR3 contains 14 residues. Germline CDR1 MRHNA, CDR2 SNTAGT. The germline V and J ends were trimmed by 6 bases and 4 bases, with 14 bases remaining between them. The DNA for the CDR3 is TGTGCCAGCAGAACCGCCACGGACTCAGATACGCAGTATTTT. Translation gives CASRTATDSDTQYF.

Ten or more counts support this clonotype. The germline gene is not matched at one end of the junction; a read error may be the cause. The chain carries TRBV5-1 and TRBJ2-2; D may correspond to TRBD1 or TRBD2 (5 bases each). There are 15 residues in the CDR3. Germline loops: CDR1 SGHRS, CDR2 YFSETQ. The CDR3 sequence: CASSLDPGTAGELFF. CDR3 nucleotide sequence: TGCGCCAGCAGCTTGGATCCCGGGACCGCCGGTGAGCTGTTTTTT.

This clonotype was observed many times. The chain has TRBV20-1 and TRBJ1-2; the D gene is possibly TRBD1 (6 bases). Trimming left V 7 bases short and J 1 base short, with 16 bases between. This CDR3 has 14 residues. Germline V gene sequence: CDR1 DFQATT, CDR2 SNEGSKA (reference sequence). The chain's CDR3 is CSVALDSFNYGYTF. The CDR3 region has the DNA TGCAGTGTTGCCCTGGACAGCTTTAACTATGGCTACACCTTC.

In the case of this clonotype: A much bigger clone sits one base away, suggesting this may be a read error. Here the CDR3 omits its conserved ending phenylalanine or tryptophan, so a read error is the likely source. The chain is built from TRBV12-3 or TRBV12-4 and TRBJ2-2, with TRBD2 matching over 10 bases. The CDR3 is made up of 15 amino acids. The V and J ends lost 3 bases and 6 bases, in that order; junction bases with no gene match: 4. The CDR3 is CASSFRLAGAGELFS. CDR3 nucleotides: TGTGCCAGCAGTTTCCGGCTAGCGGGGGCCGGGGAGCTGTTTTCT.

V gene TRBV4-1 combines with J gene TRBJ2-7; the D gene is possibly TRBD1 (6 bases). The CDR3 extends over 15 amino acids. The V end was cut by 5 bases, the J end by 1 base, with 15 bases between. Germline assignment: CDR1 MGHRA and CDR2 YSYEKL. Here the CDR3 reads CASSSILTGSYEQYF. CDR3 in DNA: TGCGCCAGCAGCTCAATTCTAACAGGGTCCTACGAGCAGTACTTC.

Ten or more counts support this clonotype. The chain employs TRBV7-2 and TRBJ1-5, with D uncertain. There are 15 residues in the CDR3. Germline V gene lookup returns CDR1 SGHTA and CDR2 FQGNSA. The ends were cut back, 2 bases at V and 1 base at J, with 9 bases in the middle. This CDR3 reads CASSLYGVSNQPQHF. As DNA, the CDR3 is TGTGCCAGCAGCTTATATGGGGTAAGCAATCAGCCCCAGCATTTT.

The V and J genes are TRBV5-5 and TRBJ1-1, with TRBD1 matching 9 bases. Germline-derived CDR1 and CDR2 are SGHKS and YYEKEE (reference sequence). Unmatched junction bases numbered 3, after V lost 1 base and J lost 2 bases. The CDR3 is 15 amino acids. The CDR3 loop is CASSLLQGANTEAFF. For the CDR3, the DNA is TGTGCCAGCAGCTTGCTACAGGGGGCAAACACTGAAGCTTTCTTT. Full variable domain (missing parts from reference TRBV5-5 and TRBJ1-1): DAGVTQSPTHLIKTRGQQVTLRCSPISGHKSVSWYQQVLGQGPQFIFQYYEKEERGRGNFPDRFSARQFPNYSSELNVNALLLGDSALYLCASSLLQGANTEAFFGQGTRLTVV.

This clonotype was observed a few times. The J gene is TRBJ2-5, the V gene TRBV2, with 12 bases identical to TRBD2. The CDR3 loop spans 15 amino acids. CDR1 SNHLY and CDR2 FYNNEI come from the germline V gene. Trimming cost V 8 bases and J 4 bases; bases outside gene matches: 8. The CDR3 here is CASDPSGGAGETQYF. CDR3 bases: TGTGCCAGCGATCCTAGCGGGGGGGCCGGAGAGACCCAGTACTTC.

Many counts were recorded for this clonotype. The chain has TRBV12-3 or TRBV12-4 and TRBJ2-7, with TRBD1 identical over 8 bases. V trimming: 4 bases; J trimming: 5 bases; junction bases outside the gene matches: 4. The CDR3 sequence is 13 residues long. CDR3 nucleotides: TGTGCCAGCAGTTGGACAGGGCTGGACGAGCAGTACTTC. It encodes CASSWTGLDEQYF.

This clonotype was seen repeatedly, ten times or more. The chain joins TRBV19 to TRBJ2-1; D is unclear. V dropped 7 bases and J dropped 5 bases, with 12 bases sitting between them. The CDR3 extends over 13 amino acids. CDR1 is LNHDA, CDR2 SQIVND, per germline (reference sequence). Written as DNA, the CDR3 is TGTGCCAGTACTCGGCGCGAGGACAATGAGCAGTTCTTC. As protein: CASTRREDNEQFF.

This chain joins TRBV15 and TRBJ1-1, with TRBD1 as a possible D gene (5 bases). Germline V gene lookup returns CDR1 LNHNV and CDR2 YYDKDF (reference sequence). V dropped 7 bases and J dropped 5 bases, with 17 bases sitting between them. The CDR3 sequence is 14 residues long. The CDR3 coding sequence is TGTGCCACCAAGCACAGGTCTTCTGAGACTGAAGCTTTCTTT. Its protein product is CATKHRSSETEAFF.

The chain has TRBV6-5 and TRBJ2-3; D call uncertain. Trimming removed 1 base from V and 1 base from J, with 9 bases in between. The CDR3 contains 15 residues. Germline V CDR1 and CDR2: MNHEY, SVGAGI. The CDR3: CASSYYGSGTDTQYF. The CDR3 nucleotides read TGTGCCAGCAGTTACTATGGCTCTGGCACAGATACGCAGTATTTT.

The table lists this clonotype with many counts. This rearrangement joins TRBV5-1 to TRBJ2-3; 7 bases agree with TRBD1. Germline CDR1 and CDR2: SGHRS and YFSETQ. Trimming removed 1 base from V and 2 bases from J; junction bases left unmatched: 4. CDR3 length: 15 amino acids. The CDR3 loop reads CASSLTGDPTDTQYF. The CDR3, as DNA: TGCGCCAGCAGCTTGACAGGGGACCCCACAGATACGCAGTATTTT.

This chain joins TRBV2 and TRBJ2-7, with D possibly TRBD2 on 5 matching bases. Germline V gives CDR1 SNHLY, CDR2 FYNNEI. CDR3 size: 12 residues. Trimming stripped 6 bases from V and 2 bases from J, with 8 bases between. CDR3 loop: CASRRETYEQYF. The CDR3 DNA is TGTGCCAGCAGGAGGGAGACCTACGAGCAGTACTTC.

The chain links TRBV13 to TRBJ1-1, with 12 positions matching TRBD1. V gave up 5 bases and J gave up 3 bases; unmatched junction bases: 4. The CDR3 is 15 amino acids. Germline V lookup: CDR1 PRHDT, CDR2 FYEKMQ (reference sequence). CDR3 region: CASSGTGGADTEAFF. The CDR3 DNA reads as TGTGCCAGCAGCGGGACAGGGGGCGCGGACACTGAAGCTTTCTTT. Variable domain in full (rest from reference TRBV13 and TRBJ1-1): AAGVIQSPRHLIKEKRETATLKCYPIPRHDTVYWYQQGPGQDPQFLISFYEKMQSDKGSIPDRFSAQQFSDYHSELNMSSLELGDSALYFCASSGTGGADTEAFFGQGTRLTVV.

The CDR3 DNA reads as TGCAGTGCTAGAGGCCCGTCCGCCAGCTCCTATAATTCACCCCTCCACTTT. This sequence encodes CSARGPSASSYNSPLHF. V usage is TRBV20-1 and J usage is TRBJ1-6; D is unclear. The germline V gene has CDR1 DFQATT and CDR2 SNEGSKA (reference sequence). The CDR3 is 17 amino acids. V was clipped by 1 base and J by 0 bases, with 13 bases between them.

This clonotype was seen ten or more times. The rearrangement joins TRBV9 to TRBJ1-2; 8 positions agree with TRBD1. Germline CDR1 reads SGDLS; CDR2 reads YYNGEE. This CDR3 is built from 13 residues. V shed 4 bases and J 7 bases; nucleotides not matched to a gene: 6. The CDR3 nucleotides read TGTGCCAGCAGCCCACAGGGGGAGACTGGCTACACCTTC. It is translated as CASSPQGETGYTF.